This TCR beta chain is drawn from a study of T cells in Graves' hyperthyroidism and ophthalmopathy. The length of the CDR3 is 14 residues. Germline CDR1 reads GTSNPN; CDR2 reads SVGIG (reference sequence). V was shortened by 1 base and J by 2 bases, with 11 bases between the two germline ends. Diagnoses rested on clinical symptoms, serum thyroxine and TRAb, thyroid ultrasound and orbital computed tomography. Template material for amplifying TCR beta CDR3 regions consisted of RNA transcripts. During a first-round RT-PCR of the TCR CDR3, the HTBI primer set was used. Via MiXCR, TCRdb re-called the multiplex PCR reads, giving one row per CDR3 protein. The data show about 610,000 distinct CDR3 sequences, about 15% seen once. This clonotype has just a few counts. This may arise from a read error, as a much more abundant clone is one base away.

The chain recombines TRBV30 with TRBJ2-5, with no clear D. The TCR was taken from a woman aged 40 to 49 with Graves' ophthalmopathy. The sequenced material came from blood. CDR3 DNA sequence: TGTGCCTGGAGTGGGCTAACGGTACAAGAGACCCAGTACTTC. It translates to CAWSGLTVQETQYF.